The rows below give T cell receptor beta chains drawn from one sample of a study of beta chain features in type 1 diabetes. Generated by immunoSEQ multiplex PCR, the TCRdb table keeps only in-frame clones and is missing some. The data show roughly 230,000 clones, roughly 11% seen once. The sequenced sample consisted of naive CD4+ T cells from blood. These receptors came from a man in his thirties or forties with type 1 diabetes. The CDR3 runs from the conserved cysteine through the conserved F or W.

TRBV7-2	TRBJ1-1	CASSLELGGKGTEAFF
TRBV18	TRBJ2-7	CASSPPGQGPYEQYF
TRBV6-5	TRBJ1-2	CASSYLRGNYGYTF
TRBV6-5	TRBJ2-5	CASSKETGGSETQYF
TRBV7-2	TRBJ2-5	CASSLVAGLGETQYF
TRBV5-6	TRBJ1-6	CASSFRQDFSPLHF
TRBV21-1	TRBJ1-6	CASSKALLESPLHF
TRBV29-1	TRBJ1-2	CSVEDRAGGGYTF
TRBV28	TRBJ2-1	CASTLWRGPSSYNEQFF
TRBV19	TRBJ1-2	CASSIRTVGGMANYGYTF
TRBV28	TRBJ1-2	CASSPGGGDYGYTF
TRBV29-1	-	CSGRDTYYEQYF
TRBV7-2	TRBJ1-1	CASSSSGFTEAFF
TRBV2	TRBJ2-3	CASRTRGGTQYF
TRBV29-1	TRBJ2-5	CSVDRDQETQYF
TRBV2	TRBJ1-3	CASSEQGSGNTIYF
TRBV5-1	TRBJ1-6	CASSRGGRDSPLHF